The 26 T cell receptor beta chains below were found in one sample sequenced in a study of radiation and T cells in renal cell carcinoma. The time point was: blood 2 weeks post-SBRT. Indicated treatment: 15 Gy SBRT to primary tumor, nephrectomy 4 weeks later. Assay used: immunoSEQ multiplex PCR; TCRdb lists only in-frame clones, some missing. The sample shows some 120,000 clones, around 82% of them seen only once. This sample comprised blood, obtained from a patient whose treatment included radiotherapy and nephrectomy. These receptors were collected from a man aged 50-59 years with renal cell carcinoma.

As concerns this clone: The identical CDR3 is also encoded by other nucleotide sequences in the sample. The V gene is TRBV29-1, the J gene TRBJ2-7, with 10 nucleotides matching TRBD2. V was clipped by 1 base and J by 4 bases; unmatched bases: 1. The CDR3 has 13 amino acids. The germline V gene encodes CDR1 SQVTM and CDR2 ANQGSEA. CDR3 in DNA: TGCAGCGTTGAAGCTAGCGGGGGATACGAGCAGTACTTC. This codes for CSVEASGGYEQYF.

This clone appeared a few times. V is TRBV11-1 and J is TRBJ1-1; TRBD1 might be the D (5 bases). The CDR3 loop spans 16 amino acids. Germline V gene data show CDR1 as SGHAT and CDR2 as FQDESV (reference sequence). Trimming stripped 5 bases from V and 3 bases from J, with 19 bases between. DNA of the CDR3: TGTGCCAGCAGCCCAGCCGACAGCTTTACCTACACTGAAGCTTTCTTT. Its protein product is CASSPADSFTYTEAFF.

The CDR3 protein is CASSHLGRTSGRGEQYF. The CDR3 bases are TGTGCCAGCAGCCACCTAGGTCGGACTAGCGGGAGAGGCGAGCAGTACTTC. The chain uses TRBV28 and TRBJ2-7; TRBD2 matches 13 bases. Germline V gives CDR1 MDHEN, CDR2 SYDVKM. The CDR3 loop spans 17 amino acids. Trimming cost V 6 bases and J 6 bases; bases outside gene matches: 14.

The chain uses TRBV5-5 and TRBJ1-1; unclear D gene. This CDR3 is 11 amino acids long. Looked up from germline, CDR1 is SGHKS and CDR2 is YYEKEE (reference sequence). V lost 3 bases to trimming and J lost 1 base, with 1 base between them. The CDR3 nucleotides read TGTGCCAGCAGCTCGAACACTGAAGCTTTCTTT. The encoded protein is CASSSNTEAFF.

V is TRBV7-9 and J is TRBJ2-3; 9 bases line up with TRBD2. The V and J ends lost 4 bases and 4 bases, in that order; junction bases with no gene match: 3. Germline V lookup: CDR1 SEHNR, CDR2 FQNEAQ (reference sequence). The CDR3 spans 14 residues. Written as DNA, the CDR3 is TGTGCCAGCAGCTCGGGACTAGCTGCAGATACGCAGTATTTT. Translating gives CASSSGLAADTQYF.

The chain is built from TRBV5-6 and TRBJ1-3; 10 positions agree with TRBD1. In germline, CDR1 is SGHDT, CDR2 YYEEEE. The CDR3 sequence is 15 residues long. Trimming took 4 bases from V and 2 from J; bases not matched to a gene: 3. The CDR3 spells CASSPGQGAGNTIYF. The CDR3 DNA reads TGTGCCAGCAGCCCTGGACAGGGGGCTGGAAACACCATATATTTT.

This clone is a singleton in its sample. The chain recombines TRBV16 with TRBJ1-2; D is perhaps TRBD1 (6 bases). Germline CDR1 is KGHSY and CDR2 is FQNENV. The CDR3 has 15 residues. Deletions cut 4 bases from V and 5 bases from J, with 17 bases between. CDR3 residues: CASSPLQGQDYGYTF. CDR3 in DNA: TGTGCCAGCAGCCCCCTGCAGGGGCAAGATTATGGCTACACCTTC.

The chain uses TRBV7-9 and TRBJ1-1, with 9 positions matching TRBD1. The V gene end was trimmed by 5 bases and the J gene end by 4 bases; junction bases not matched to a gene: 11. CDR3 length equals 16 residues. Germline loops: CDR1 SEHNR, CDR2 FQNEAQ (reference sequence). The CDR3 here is CASSIGQGRGGTEAFF. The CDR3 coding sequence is TGTGCCAGCAGCATAGGACAGGGGAGGGGAGGCACTGAAGCTTTCTTT.

Here the CDR3 reads CASSTDTSNYGYTF. The CDR3 DNA sequence: TGTGCCAGCAGTACGGACACCTCTAACTATGGCTACACCTTC. The V gene is TRBV6-5, the J gene TRBJ1-2, with D possibly being TRBD1 (5 bases). Germline V gene lookup returns CDR1 MNHEY and CDR2 SVGAGI. The length of the CDR3 is 14 residues. The V end was cut by 5 bases, the J end by 0 bases, with 10 bases between.

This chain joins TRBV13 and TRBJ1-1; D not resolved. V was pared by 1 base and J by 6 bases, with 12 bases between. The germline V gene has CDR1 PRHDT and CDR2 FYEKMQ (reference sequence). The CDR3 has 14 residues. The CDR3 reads CASSLDRGSAEAFF. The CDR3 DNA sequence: TGTGCCAGCAGCTTAGATCGCGGTAGCGCTGAAGCTTTCTTT.

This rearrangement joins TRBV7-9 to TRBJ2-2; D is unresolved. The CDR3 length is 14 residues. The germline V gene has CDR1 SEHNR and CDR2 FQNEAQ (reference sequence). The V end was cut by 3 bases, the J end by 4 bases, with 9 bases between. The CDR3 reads CASSFRAITGELFF. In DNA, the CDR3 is TGTGCCAGCAGCTTCCGTGCGATCACCGGGGAGCTGTTTTTT. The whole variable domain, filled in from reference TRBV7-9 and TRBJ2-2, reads DTGVSQNPRHKITKRGQNVTFRCDPISEHNRLYWYRQTLGQGPEFLTYFQNEAQLEKSRLLSDRFSAERPKGSFSTLEIQRTEQGDSAMYLCASSFRAITGELFFGEGSRLTVL.

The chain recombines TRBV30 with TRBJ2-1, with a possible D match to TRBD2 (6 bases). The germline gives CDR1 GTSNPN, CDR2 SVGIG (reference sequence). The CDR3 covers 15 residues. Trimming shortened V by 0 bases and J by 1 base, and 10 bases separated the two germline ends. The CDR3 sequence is CAWSVNSGSYNEQFF. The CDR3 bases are TGTGCCTGGAGTGTAAATAGCGGATCCTACAATGAGCAGTTCTTC.

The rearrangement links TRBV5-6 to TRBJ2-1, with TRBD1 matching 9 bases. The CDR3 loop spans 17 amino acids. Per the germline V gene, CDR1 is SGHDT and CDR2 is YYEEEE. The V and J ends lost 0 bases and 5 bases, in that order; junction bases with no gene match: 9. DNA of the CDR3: TGTGCCAGCAGCTTGGCCAGACAGGGGGTGCAGAACAATGAGCAGTTCTTC. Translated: CASSLARQGVQNNEQFF.

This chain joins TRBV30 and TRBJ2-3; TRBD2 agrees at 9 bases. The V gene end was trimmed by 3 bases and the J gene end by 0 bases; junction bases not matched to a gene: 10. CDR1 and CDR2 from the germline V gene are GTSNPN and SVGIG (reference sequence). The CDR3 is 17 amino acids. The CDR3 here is CAWSAQRGAVSTDTQYF. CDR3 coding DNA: TGTGCCTGGAGCGCCCAGCGGGGGGCCGTAAGCACAGATACGCAGTATTTT.

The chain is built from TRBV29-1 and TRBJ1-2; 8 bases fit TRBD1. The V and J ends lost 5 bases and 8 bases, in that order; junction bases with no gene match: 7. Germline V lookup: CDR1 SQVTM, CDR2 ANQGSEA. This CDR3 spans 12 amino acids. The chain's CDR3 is CSVTDRVGGYTF. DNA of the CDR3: TGCAGCGTTACGGACAGGGTGGGGGGCTACACCTTC.

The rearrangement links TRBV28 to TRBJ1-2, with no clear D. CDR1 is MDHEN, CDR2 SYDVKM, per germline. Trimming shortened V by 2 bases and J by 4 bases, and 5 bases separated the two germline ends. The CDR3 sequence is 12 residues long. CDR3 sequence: CASSLGAYGYTF. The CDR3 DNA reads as TGTGCCAGCAGTTTAGGTGCCTATGGCTACACCTTC.

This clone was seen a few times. CDR3 sequence: CASSPQGSTEAFF. The CDR3 DNA is TGCGCCAGCAGCCCACAAGGGTCCACTGAAGCTTTCTTT. The chain has TRBV5-1 and TRBJ1-1; D uncertain. The CDR3 has 13 residues. Looked up from germline, CDR1 is SGHRS and CDR2 is YFSETQ. The V end lost 4 bases, the J end lost 4 bases, and 11 bases lay between the germline ends.

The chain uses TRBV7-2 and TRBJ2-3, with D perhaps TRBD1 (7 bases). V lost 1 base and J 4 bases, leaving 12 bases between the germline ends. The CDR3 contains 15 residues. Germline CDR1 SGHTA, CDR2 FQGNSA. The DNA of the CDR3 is TGTGCCAGCAGCTTAGGCCAGGGGGGCGCAGATACGCAGTATTTT. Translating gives CASSLGQGGADTQYF.

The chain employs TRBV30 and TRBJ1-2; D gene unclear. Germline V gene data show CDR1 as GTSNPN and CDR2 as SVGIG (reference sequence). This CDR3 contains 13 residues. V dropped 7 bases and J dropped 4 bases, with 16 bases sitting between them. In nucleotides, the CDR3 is TGTGCCTTCGCCAGTGGCTCGCCCTATGGCTACACCTTC. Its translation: CAFASGSPYGYTF.

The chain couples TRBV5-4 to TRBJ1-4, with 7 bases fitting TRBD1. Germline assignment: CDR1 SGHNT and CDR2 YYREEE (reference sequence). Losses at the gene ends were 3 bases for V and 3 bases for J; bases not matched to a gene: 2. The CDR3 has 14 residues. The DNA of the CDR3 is TGTGCCAGCAGCTCGACAGGGCCTAATGAAAAACTGTTTTTT. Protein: CASSSTGPNEKLFF.

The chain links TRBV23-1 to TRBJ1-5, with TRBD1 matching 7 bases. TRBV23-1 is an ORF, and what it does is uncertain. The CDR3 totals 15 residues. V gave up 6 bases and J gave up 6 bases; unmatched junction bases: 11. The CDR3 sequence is CASRLSGQRLQPQHF. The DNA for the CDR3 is TGCGCCAGCAGACTATCGGGACAGCGGCTTCAGCCCCAGCATTTT.

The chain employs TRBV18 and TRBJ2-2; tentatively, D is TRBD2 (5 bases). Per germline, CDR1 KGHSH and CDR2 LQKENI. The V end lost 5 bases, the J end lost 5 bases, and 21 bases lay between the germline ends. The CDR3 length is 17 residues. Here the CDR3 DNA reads TGTGCCAGCTCAAGGAGCGGCTCCCCCACTTCTACCGGGGAGCTGTTTTTT. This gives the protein CASSRSGSPTSTGELFF.

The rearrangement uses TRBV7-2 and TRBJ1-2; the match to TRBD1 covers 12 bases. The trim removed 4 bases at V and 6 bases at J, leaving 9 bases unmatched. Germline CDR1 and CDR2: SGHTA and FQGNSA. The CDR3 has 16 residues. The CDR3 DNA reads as TGTGCCAGCAGCTGGGGGACAGGGGGCGGACTGGATGGCTACACCTTC. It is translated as CASSWGTGGGLDGYTF.

The CDR3 loop is CASSDPPQETQYF. The CDR3 DNA sequence: TGTGCCAGCAGTGACCCCCCTCAAGAGACCCAGTACTTC. The J gene is TRBJ2-5, the V gene TRBV25-1; D not certain. V was trimmed by 3 bases and J by 2 bases, leaving 7 bases between them. CDR1 MGHDK and CDR2 SYGVNS come from the germline V gene. The CDR3 length is 13 residues.

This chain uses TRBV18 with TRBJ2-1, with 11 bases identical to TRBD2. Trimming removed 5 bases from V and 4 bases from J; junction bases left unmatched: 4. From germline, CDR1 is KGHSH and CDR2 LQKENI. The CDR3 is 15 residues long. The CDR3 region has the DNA TGTGCCAGCTCAACCAGGACTAGCGGGTACAATGAGCAGTTCTTC. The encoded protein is CASSTRTSGYNEQFF. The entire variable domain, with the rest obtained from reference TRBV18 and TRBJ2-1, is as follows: NAGVMQNPRHLVRRRGQEARLRCSPMKGHSHVYWYRQLPEEGLKFMVYLQKENIIDESGMPKERFSAEFPKEGPSILRIQQVVRGDSAAYFCASSTRTSGYNEQFFGPGTRLTVL.

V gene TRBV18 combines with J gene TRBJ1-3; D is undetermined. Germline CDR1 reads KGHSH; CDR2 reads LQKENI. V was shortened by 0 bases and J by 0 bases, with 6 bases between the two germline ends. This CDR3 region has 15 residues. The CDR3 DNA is TGTGCCAGCTCACCACCGGGTGGCTCTGGAAACACCATATATTTT. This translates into CASSPPGGSGNTIYF.